This T cell receptor (beta chain) was recovered during a study of blood T cell repertoires in COVID-19. Turning to the study itself: Samples representing acute and convalescent COVID-19 were sourced from the United States, Italy and Spain. T cells, B-cell-depleted T cells, or PBMCs provided the cDNA or gDNA that served as material.

Germline V gene sequence: CDR1 ENHRY, CDR2 SYGVKD. With 8 bases removed from V and 1 base from J, the gap between germline ends came to 17 bases. The CDR3 contains 16 residues. This clone has more than one count but fewer than ten. Per the study methods: Counts of nucleated cells, estimated from reference gene primer amplification, were obtained. Profiling relied on immunoSEQ multiplex PCR, and the TCRdb table lists in-frame clones only, not all of them. The V and J calls and the clone size are those of that table, but D and trimming were determined from the DNA. Seen here are fewer than 250,000 clones, approximately 84% observed once, and the top ten hold 4%.

The chain links TRBV10-3 to TRBJ1-4; D is unresolved. What was sequenced was peripheral blood. This TCR was recovered from a middle-aged man with acute or convalescent COVID-19. The CDR3 DNA is TGTGCCATCGGAGTCGCTAAAGAGGAAACTAATGAAAAACTGTTTTTT. This translates into CAIGVAKEETNEKLFF.